This TCR beta chain was sequenced for a study of radiotherapy plus CTLA-4 blockade in lung cancer. As for the study in general: Objective responses arose in around a sixth of patients, and 25% to 35% experienced disease control.

V was pared by 4 bases and J by 3 bases, with 5 bases of the junction left unmatched. Germline V gene lookup returns CDR1 MGHRA and CDR2 YSYEKL. The CDR3 runs to 15 residues. Findings and limits, study-wide: Following radiotherapy plus ipilimumab, tumor-derived TCR clones expanded in the blood.

Notes on this clone: The antigen is not known.

Sequenced by immunoSEQ multiplex PCR; TCRdb stores in-frame clones only, minus some. The sample holds some 77,000 clones; 86% are singletons and the top ten take 2% to 2.5%. CTLA-4 blockade using ipilimumab, together with focal radiation, was received by patients with chemo-refractory metastatic non-small-cell lung cancer. The sequenced sample was peripheral blood, obtained from a patient treated with radiotherapy plus ipilimumab. The TCR originated in a human donor with non-small cell lung cancer who had a partial response to radiotherapy plus ipilimumab. This sequence joins TRBV4-1 and TRBJ2-1; 8 positions agree with TRBD2. CDR3 loop: CASSPGLVIYNEQFF. In DNA, the CDR3 is TGCGCCAGCAGCCCGGGACTAGTAATCTACAATGAGCAGTTCTTC.